This is a list of T cell receptor beta chains from one sample in a study of liver allograft versus peripheral blood T cells. TCRdb re-derived calls from the reads in MiXCR, one entry per CDR3 protein. The sample records 2,000 or so distinct CDR3 sequences, more than 15% being singletons. The source of these receptors is a human patient who had a liver transplant. Some T cells may be graft donor cells. The CDR3 runs from the conserved cysteine through the conserved F or W. The D gene is left open where the match is weak. The size field is filled for only some rows; it gives once, few, many or a size class.

V gene	J gene	D gene	clone size	CDR3 protein	CDR3 DNA
TRBV27	TRBJ1-6	TRBD1	few	CASSSIPGQGPYSPLHF	TGTGCCAGCAGTTCAATACCGGGACAGGGGCCTTATTCACCCCTCCACTTT
TRBV18	TRBJ1-4	NA	medium-sized	CASSPPKGQDAGGLFF	TGTGCCAGCTCACCACCGAAAGGACAAGACGCCGGAGGACTGTTTTTT
TRBV14	TRBJ2-7	NA	few	CASSPLQGNEQYF	TGTGCCAGCAGCCCGCTTCAGGGAAACGAGCAGTACTTC
TRBV6-2/TRBV6-3	TRBJ1-5	NA	medium-sized	CASRSIVGGNQPQHF	TGTGCCAGCAGGTCTATTGTAGGGGGCAATCAGCCCCAGCATTTT
TRBV27	TRBJ2-7	NA	few	CASSLLPYYEQYF	TGTGCCAGCAGTTTACTTCCGTACTACGAGCAGTACTTC
TRBV10-3	TRBJ2-7	NA	many	CAISESGPGRLYEQYF	TGTGCCATCAGTGAGTCGGGGCCAGGGCGCCTCTACGAGCAGTACTTC
TRBV27	TRBJ1-2	NA	few	CASTLGGLDGYTF	TGTGCCAGCACCCTGGGGGGTTTGGATGGCTACACCTTC
TRBV11-1	TRBJ2-7	NA	many	CASSFGDTYEQYF	TGTGCCAGCAGCTTCGGGGATACCTACGAGCAGTACTTC
TRBV19	TRBJ2-7	TRBD1	medium-sized	CASSLFGTGGYEQYF	TGTGCCAGTAGTCTCTTCGGGACAGGGGGCTACGAGCAGTACTTC
TRBV6-5	TRBJ1-1	NA	medium-sized	CASSYSQGKNTEAFF	TGTGCCAGCAGTTACTCTCAGGGGAAGAACACTGAAGCTTTCTTT
TRBV9	TRBJ1-3	NA	NA	CASSVGGTFSGNTIYF	TGTGCCAGCAGCGTTGGGGGCACCTTCTCTGGAAACACCATATATTTT
TRBV7-9	TRBJ1-2	NA	medium-sized	CASTLDPNYGYTF	TGTGCCAGCACCCTAGACCCCAACTATGGCTACACCTTC
TRBV6-6	TRBJ2-7	NA	NA	CTSSYSGQGSYEQYF	TGTACCAGCAGTTATTCGGGACAAGGCTCCTACGAGCAGTACTTC
TRBV27	TRBJ1-5	NA	few	CASSPSMGPAGQPQHF	TGTGCCAGCAGCCCTAGCATGGGGCCCGCAGGACAGCCCCAGCATTTT
TRBV7-9	TRBJ1-3	NA	NA	CASSPWGITAGNTIYF	TGTGCCAGCAGCCCGTGGGGGATTACGGCCGGAAACACCATATATTTT
TRBV6-5	TRBJ2-2	NA	NA	CASSAGGELFF	TGTGCCAGCAGCGCGGGCGGGGAGCTGTTTTTT
TRBV6-1	TRBJ1-2	TRBD1	medium-sized	CASTDRSTYGYTF	TGTGCCAGTACGGACAGGTCGACCTATGGCTACACCTTC
TRBV28	TRBJ1-2	TRBD1	few	CASSATMGQGVSYTF	TGTGCCAGCAGCGCAACCATGGGACAGGGAGTAAGCTACACCTTC
TRBV7-9	TRBJ2-1	NA	NA	CASSLVRTPERFF	TGTGCCAGCAGCTTAGTCAGGACCCCCGAGAGGTTCTTC
TRBV6-1	TRBJ1-6	TRBD1	many	CASRLVTGAGNSPLHF	TGTGCCAGCAGATTAGTGACAGGGGCTGGGAATTCACCCCTCCACTTT
TRBV6-6	TRBJ1-3	TRBD1	medium-sized	CASSYFGQGYSGNTIYF	TGTGCCAGCAGTTACTTCGGACAGGGTTACTCTGGAAACACCATATATTTT
TRBV27	TRBJ1-5	NA	NA	CASSLMPVNQPQHF	TGTGCCAGCAGTTTAATGCCAGTCAATCAGCCCCAGCATTTT
TRBV27	TRBJ2-3	NA	few	CASSFGPAGTQYF	TGTGCCAGCAGTTTTGGCCCTGCAGGTACGCAGTATTTT
TRBV5-6	TRBJ2-7	TRBD2	few	CASLLSSGREYEQYF	TGTGCCAGCCTATTAAGCAGCGGGAGGGAGTACGAGCAGTACTTC
TRBV30	TRBJ2-1	TRBD1	many	CAWRGQGGVGSSYNEQFF	TGTGCCTGGAGGGGACAGGGGGGAGTGGGAAGCTCCTACAATGAGCAGTTCTTC
TRBV27	TRBJ1-3	NA	NA	CASSSSHGSGNTIYF	TGTGCCAGCAGTTCCTCACATGGTTCTGGAAACACCATATATTTT
TRBV11-2	TRBJ1-4	NA	medium-sized	CASSLGNKKLFF	TGTGCCAGCAGCTTAGGTAACAAAAAACTGTTTTTT
TRBV6-6	TRBJ2-7	NA	medium-sized	CASSATGTRSYEQYF	TGTGCCAGCAGTGCCACCGGGACCCGCTCCTACGAGCAGTACTTC
TRBV24-1	TRBJ2-3	NA	medium-sized	CATSDWAAVRCFF	TGTGCCACCAGTGATTGGGCAGCCGTCCGATGTTTTTTT
TRBV20-1	TRBJ1-1	NA	NA	CSAREFGTPSLMNTEAFF	TGCAGTGCTAGAGAGTTCGGGACACCAAGTTTGATGAACACTGAAGCTTTCTTT
TRBV18	TRBJ1-2	NA	medium-sized	CASSPKTEDGYTF	TGTGCCAGCTCACCAAAGACAGAGGATGGCTACACCTTC
TRBV6-1	TRBJ2-1	NA	medium-sized	CASSEVSPDNEQFF	TGTGCCAGCAGTGAAGTGAGTCCCGACAATGAGCAGTTCTTC
TRBV6-5	TRBJ1-2	TRBD1	medium-sized	CASSYSTGQGFYGYTF	TGTGCCAGCAGTTACTCAACGGGACAGGGATTCTATGGCTACACCTTC
TRBV10-2	TRBJ1-1	NA	NA	CASSVSWGVNTEAFF	TGCGCCAGCAGTGTGTCATGGGGGGTTAACACTGAAGCTTTCTTT
TRBV7-3	TRBJ2-1	NA	few	CASSRLAYNEQFF	TGTGCCAGCAGTCGGCTAGCGTACAATGAGCAGTTCTTC
TRBV19	TRBJ1-6	NA	NA	CASSTYRYPRGYNSPLHF	TGTGCCAGTAGTACTTACCGATACCCCCGCGGCTATAATTCACCCCTCCACTTT
TRBV5-6	TRBJ1-2	NA	medium-sized	CASSRQDSYGYTF	TGTGCCAGCAGCCGACAGGACTCCTATGGCTACACCTTC
TRBV28	TRBJ1-2	NA	NA	CASSLAVIYGYTF	TGTGCCAGCAGTTTGGCAGTGATCTATGGCTACACCTTC
TRBV9	TRBJ2-7	TRBD1	NA	CASSVLAGGAEQYF	TGTGCCAGCAGCGTACTGGCAGGGGGCGCCGAGCAGTACTTC
TRBV6-6	TRBJ2-1	NA	many	CASSYSNSDEQFF	TGTGCCAGCAGTTACTCGAATAGCGATGAGCAGTTCTTC
TRBV30	TRBJ1-1	NA	few	CAKERVSATEAFF	TGTGCCAAAGAAAGGGTATCAGCCACTGAAGCTTTCTTT
TRBV5-4	TRBJ1-3	NA	few	CASSPGTAVRGNTIYF	TGTGCCAGCAGCCCTGGGACGGCCGTTCGTGGAAACACCATATATTTT